The 21 T cell receptor beta chains reported below all come from one sample, sequenced in a study of blood T cells in healthy people across ages. With a J-beta primer mix and a sample-barcoded 5' primer, a second PCR ran about 7 to 12 cycles. Each CDR3 protein gets one entry after TCRdb re-called the 5' RACE reads with MiXCR. This repertoire shows about 1,400,000 distinct CDR3 sequences, approximately 38% found once; its top ten account for around 8%. The sequenced sample consisted of blood. The source is a woman aged 18-35 years in good health.

This clonotype was seen a handful of times. The chain joins TRBV6-5 to TRBJ2-7, with 11 bases that match TRBD2. The V gene's germline CDR1 is MNHEY and CDR2 SVGAGI. Trimming at V came to 6 bases and at J to 4 bases, leaving 5 bases not matched to a gene. The CDR3 has 14 residues. CDR3 in DNA: TGTGCCAGCAGCCCGACTAGCGGGGTGTACGAGCAGTACTTC. As protein: CASSPTSGVYEQYF.

V usage is TRBV27 and J usage is TRBJ1-2; 10 bases fit TRBD1. V lost 0 bases to trimming and J lost 6 bases; unmatched junction nucleotides: 1. Germline CDR1 is MNHEY and CDR2 is SMNVEV (reference sequence). This CDR3 has 14 amino acids. In DNA form, the CDR3 reads TGTGCCAGCAGTTTATCGGGACAGGGGCATGGCTACACCTTC. It codes for CASSLSGQGHGYTF.

This chain uses TRBV20-1 with TRBJ1-2, with D possibly matching TRBD1 (6 bases). With 5 bases removed from V and 4 bases from J, the gap between germline ends came to 20 bases. This CDR3 is built from 15 residues. Germline V lookup: CDR1 DFQATT, CDR2 SNEGSKA (reference sequence). DNA for the CDR3: TGCAGTGCTCCCACCGGGGGGGCGGGCGTCTATGGCTACACCTTC. It encodes CSAPTGGAGVYGYTF.

DNA for the CDR3: TGCAGTGCTAGTAGACAGGGCCAAGATGGCTACACCTTC. As protein: CSASRQGQDGYTF. V gene TRBV20-1 combines with J gene TRBJ1-2, with TRBD1 matching over 7 bases. The V and J ends lost 3 bases and 6 bases, in that order; junction bases with no gene match: 7. This CDR3 comprises 13 residues. Per the germline V gene, CDR1 is DFQATT and CDR2 is SNEGSKA (reference sequence).

This chain connects TRBV3-1 to TRBJ2-7, with a possible D match to TRBD2 (7 bases). Trimming took off 0 bases at V and 7 bases at J, with 13 bases between the two ends. The CDR3 totals 14 residues. Germline V lookup: CDR1 LGHDT, CDR2 YNNKEL (reference sequence). The CDR3 sequence: CASSQDWGGREQYF. CDR3 nucleotides: TGTGCCAGCAGCCAAGATTGGGGGGGGCGGGAGCAGTACTTC.

The chain links TRBV4-1 to TRBJ1-5; a weak D match, TRBD1 (5 bases). Germline CDR1 is MGHRA and CDR2 is YSYEKL. The V end was cut by 4 bases, the J end by 9 bases, with 13 bases between. CDR3 length: 13 amino acids. The CDR3 sequence is CASSLSRASPQHF. The CDR3 bases are TGCGCCAGCAGCCTATCCAGGGCGTCGCCCCAGCATTTT.

This chain connects TRBV6-7 to TRBJ2-7, with D perhaps matching TRBD2 (5 bases). TRBV6-7 is an ORF; its function is uncertain. The V and J ends lost 7 bases and 7 bases respectively, with 23 bases between them. The CDR3 spans 15 residues. DNA of the CDR3: TGTGCCAGCACCCTACGAGGGCGAGGTTGGAATGAGCAGTACTTC. Translation: CASTLRGRGWNEQYF.

This chain links TRBV29-1 with TRBJ1-1, with D possibly matching TRBD1 (5 bases). Trimming shortened V by 5 bases and J by 4 bases, and 17 bases separated the two germline ends. The germline gives CDR1 SQVTM, CDR2 ANQGSEA. This CDR3 spans 14 amino acids. The CDR3 region is CSVTNPPGGTEAFF. The CDR3 DNA is TGCAGCGTTACCAATCCCCCCGGGGGCACTGAAGCTTTCTTT. Together with reference TRBV29-1 and TRBJ1-1, the CDR3 gives the full variable domain: SAVISQKPSRDICQRGTSLTIQCQVDSQVTMMFWYRQQPGQSLTLIATANQGSEATYESGFVIDKFPISRPNLTFSTLTVSNMSPEDSSIYLCSVTNPPGGTEAFFGQGTRLTVV.

At least ten counts were recorded for this clonotype. The V call is TRBV4-2, the J call TRBJ2-5, with D uncertain. This CDR3 contains 12 residues. V lost 0 bases and J 4 bases, leaving 3 bases between the germline ends. Germline loops: CDR1 LGHNA, CDR2 YNFKEQ. The CDR3, as DNA: TGTGCCAGCAGCCAAGATCTAGAGACCCAGTACTTC. It encodes CASSQDLETQYF.

The rearrangement links TRBV6-5 to TRBJ2-7, with 9 bases that match TRBD1. V lost 0 bases and J lost 3; bases outside the gene matches: 6. CDR1 and CDR2 (germline): MNHEY, SVGAGI. The CDR3 has 16 amino acids. The DNA for the CDR3 is TGTGCCAGCAGTTACTCGGCGTTGGGACAGGGCTACGAGCAGTACTTC. Translation: CASSYSALGQGYEQYF.

This chain links TRBV6-1 with TRBJ1-2; D uncertain. Germline CDR1 is MNHNS and CDR2 is SASEGT. This CDR3 contains 15 residues. V was cut by 6 bases and J by 3 bases, with 17 bases left in between. CDR3 DNA: TGTGCCAGCAGGAAGGCAAGTCCCCAGGACTATGGCTACACCTTC. Encoded protein: CASRKASPQDYGYTF.

The CDR3 reads CASSPRGANTQYF. CDR3 DNA: TGCGCCAGCAGTCCAAGGGGAGCGAATACGCAGTATTTT. The chain couples TRBV10-1 to TRBJ2-3; D tentatively fits TRBD1 or TRBD2 (5 bases each). V lost 5 bases, J lost 7 bases, and 13 bases lay in between. The CDR3 has 13 residues. CDR1 WNHNN and CDR2 SYGVQD come from the germline V gene (reference sequence).

The chain combines TRBV6-5 with TRBJ1-5; 9 nucleotides agree with TRBD1. Looked up from germline, CDR1 is MNHEY and CDR2 is SVGAGI. Trimming took 4 bases from V and 5 from J; bases not matched to a gene: 9. The CDR3 is made up of 16 amino acids. The CDR3 here is CASSSLGTGIHQPQHF. The CDR3 DNA reads TGTGCCAGCAGTTCTCTTGGGACAGGGATCCATCAGCCCCAGCATTTT.

The chain employs TRBV6-2 or TRBV6-3 and TRBJ2-1; 8 bases map to TRBD1. Germline V gene data show CDR1 as MNHEY and CDR2 as SVGEGT. V was pared by 6 bases and J by 7 bases, with 8 bases of the junction left unmatched. The CDR3 consists of 14 residues. CDR3 amino acids: CASSNPTGANEQFF. The CDR3, as DNA: TGTGCCAGCAGCAACCCGACAGGGGCTAATGAGCAGTTCTTC.

V is TRBV6-2 or TRBV6-3 and J is TRBJ2-3; 10 bases line up with TRBD2. J was trimmed by 4 bases and V by 3 bases; bases with no gene match: 13. The V gene's germline CDR1 is MNHEY and CDR2 SVGEGT. This CDR3 has 18 amino acids. CDR3 DNA: TGTGCCAGCAGTTATCCACTCGGGAGCGGGGGGGCTGCAGATACGCAGTATTTT. Amino acids: CASSYPLGSGGAADTQYF.

The rearrangement uses TRBV29-1 and TRBJ1-1; 7 nucleotides match TRBD1. The germline V gene encodes CDR1 SQVTM and CDR2 ANQGSEA. The CDR3 consists of 13 residues. Germline trimming cut 4 bases from V and 3 bases from J; bases unmatched to any gene: 5. The DNA of the CDR3 is TGCAGCGTTGGTACCACAGGGGACACTGAAGCTTTCTTT. Residues: CSVGTTGDTEAFF.

This clonotype showed up many times. The chain has TRBV14 and TRBJ2-7, with 11 bases matching TRBD2. Germline CDR1 is SGHDN and CDR2 is FVKESK. This CDR3 contains 15 residues. V trimming: 4 bases; J trimming: 2 bases; junction bases outside the gene matches: 4. The CDR3 sequence: CASSPIAGGPYEQYF. The CDR3 region has the DNA TGTGCCAGCAGCCCAATAGCGGGAGGGCCCTACGAGCAGTACTTC.

The J gene is TRBJ2-7, the V gene TRBV5-1; maybe TRBD2 (6 bases). The germline V gene encodes CDR1 SGHRS and CDR2 YFSETQ. Trimming shortened V by 7 bases and J by 2 bases, and 16 bases separated the two germline ends. This CDR3 is built from 14 residues. CDR3 nucleotide sequence: TGCGCCAGCGGGAGACAAGGGAGGACCTACGAGCAGTACTTC. Amino acids: CASGRQGRTYEQYF.

This clonotype has more than one count but fewer than ten. Sequence at one end of the junction differs from germline and may be a read error. The chain employs TRBV7-9 and TRBJ2-7, with 9 bases aligning to TRBD2. The germline gives CDR1 SEHNR, CDR2 FQNEAQ (reference sequence). CDR3 length equals 15 residues. The CDR3 sequence: CASILALAGGYEQYF. The CDR3 DNA reads TGTGCCAGCATCTTAGCACTAGCGGGCGGCTACGAGCAGTACTTC.

The count of this clonotype is one. The chain joins TRBV20-1 to TRBJ2-7; TRBD1 aligns across 12 bases. The CDR3 spans 15 residues. J lost 5 bases, V lost 0 bases, and 5 bases had no gene match. Per germline, CDR1 DFQATT and CDR2 SNEGSKA (reference sequence). The CDR3 loop is CSARDHGTGGDEQYF. The CDR3 DNA sequence: TGCAGTGCTAGAGATCATGGGACAGGGGGCGACGAGCAGTACTTC.

The chain carries TRBV12-3 or TRBV12-4 and TRBJ1-1; D ambiguous. CDR3 length equals 14 residues. V lost 6 bases, J lost 0 bases, and 11 bases lay in between. In DNA, the CDR3 is TGTGCCAGCAGCAACGGGATCGTGAACACTGAAGCTTTCTTT. Its protein product is CASSNGIVNTEAFF.